A single sample gave rise to the 15 T cell receptor beta chains below, sequenced in a study of T cell responses to AZD1222 COVID-19 vaccine (dated by TCRdb to about 2021). The library was obtained by the immunoSEQ multiplex PCR assay. Not all clones reach the TCRdb copy of this immuneACCESS table, which keeps in-frame sequences only. Checked studies attribute under half of the gap to unresolved V genes and leave the rest unexplained. Present in this sample are roughly 150,000 clones, 70% to 90% of which were seen just once. The ten largest clonotypes hold roughly 2% of the sample. Reading the label with the study, this specimen's time point is: baseline before first vaccination. The sample consisted of peripheral blood, taken on day 0 of AZD1222 vaccination. These receptors were collected from an adult in good health.

This chain joins TRBV5-1 and TRBJ1-1, with D unclear. The germline gives CDR1 SGHRS, CDR2 YFSETQ. Trimming took off 0 bases at V and 0 bases at J, with 9 bases between the two ends. This CDR3 contains 15 residues. The CDR3 is CASSLEGSLNTEAFF. CDR3 bases: TGCGCCAGCAGCTTGGAGGGCAGCCTGAACACTGAAGCTTTCTTT.

V gene TRBV5-8 combines with J gene TRBJ2-1; 7 nucleotides align to TRBD1. CDR1 is SGHTS and CDR2 is YDEGEE in the germline V gene. V lost 2 bases, J lost 4 bases, and 3 bases stayed unmatched. CDR3 length: 14 amino acids. CDR3: CASSFRDSYNEQFF. DNA of the CDR3: TGTGCCAGCAGCTTCCGGGACAGTTACAATGAGCAGTTCTTC.

The chain's CDR3 is CASSPSTGDRATNEKLFF. The CDR3 DNA sequence: TGTGCCAGCAGCCCATCGACAGGGGACAGGGCAACTAATGAAAAACTGTTTTTT. The rearrangement links TRBV14 to TRBJ1-4; TRBD1 matches 9 bases. V shed 4 bases and J 0 bases; nucleotides not matched to a gene: 9. The CDR3 totals 18 residues. CDR1 and CDR2 (germline): SGHDN, FVKESK.

The chain couples TRBV7-8 to TRBJ1-2; D might be TRBD1 (5 bases). V was pared by 3 bases and J by 6 bases, with 11 bases between. This CDR3 comprises 13 residues. Germline-derived CDR1 and CDR2 are SGHVS and FQNEAQ. The CDR3 coding sequence is TGTGCCAGCAGCTTGCAGGGAGAGGATGGCTACACCTTC. This gives the protein CASSLQGEDGYTF.

A single count supports this clone. The chain combines TRBV30 with TRBJ2-3; D might be TRBD2 (6 bases). This CDR3 is 15 amino acids long. Trimming took off 4 bases at V and 0 bases at J, with 14 bases between the two ends. Germline CDR1 is GTSNPN and CDR2 is SVGIG (reference sequence). In DNA form, the CDR3 reads TGTGCCTGGACACTTAGCGGAATAAGCACAGATACGCAGTATTTT. Translation: CAWTLSGISTDTQYF.

The chain employs TRBV28 and TRBJ1-5; D might be TRBD1 (5 bases). The germline V gene has CDR1 MDHEN and CDR2 SYDVKM. This CDR3 spans 14 amino acids. The V end lost 2 bases, the J end lost 5 bases, and 10 bases lay between the germline ends. The DNA of the CDR3 is TGTGCCAGCAGTTTAGCCAGGGTGGATCAGCCCCAGCATTTT. Translating gives CASSLARVDQPQHF.

The gene calls are TRBV5-1 and TRBJ2-1, with 7 bases aligning to TRBD2. CDR1 and CDR2 from the germline V gene are SGHRS and YFSETQ. CDR3 length equals 12 residues. The J segment lost 10 bases and the V segment lost 1 base, leaving 2 bases of the junction unmatched. The CDR3 nucleotides read TGCGCCAGCAGCTTGATCGGGGGGGAGCAGTTCTTC. Its protein product is CASSLIGGEQFF.

The J gene is TRBJ1-1, the V gene TRBV30; D uncertain. Trimming pared 6 bases from V and 2 bases from J, leaving 10 bases between. The germline V gene encodes CDR1 GTSNPN and CDR2 SVGIG (reference sequence). The CDR3 has 12 residues. The CDR3 here is CACARANTEAFF. As DNA, the CDR3 is TGTGCCTGCGCCCGGGCTAACACTGAAGCTTTCTTT.

This sequence joins TRBV2 and TRBJ2-7, with a possible D match to TRBD1 (5 bases). The CDR3 spans 15 residues. The V end lost 7 bases, the J end lost 4 bases, and 20 bases lay between the germline ends. Per the germline V gene, CDR1 is SNHLY and CDR2 is FYNNEI. CDR3 sequence: CASIAGRVVPYEQYF. Written as DNA, the CDR3 is TGTGCCAGCATAGCAGGCAGGGTGGTACCTTACGAGCAGTACTTC.

The chain is built from TRBV28 and TRBJ1-5, with a tentative D call TRBD1 (5 bases). V was clipped by 7 bases and J by 5 bases, with 18 bases between them. The CDR3 length is 15 residues. The germline V gene encodes CDR1 MDHEN and CDR2 SYDVKM. In nucleotides, the CDR3 is TGTGCCAGCACCTCCTGGGGGATGGGTGATCAGCCCCAGCATTTT. Residues: CASTSWGMGDQPQHF.

This chain links TRBV7-8 with TRBJ1-6; TRBD1 is a possible D gene (6 bases). Germline-derived CDR1 and CDR2 are SGHVS and FQNEAQ. V was pared by 3 bases and J by 5 bases, with 11 bases between. The CDR3 totals 15 residues. This CDR3 reads CASSFSGQHNSPLHF. DNA of the CDR3: TGTGCCAGCAGCTTTTCAGGACAGCATAATTCACCCCTCCACTTT.

The chain combines TRBV7-2 with TRBJ2-1, with 8 positions matching TRBD1. V was pared by 6 bases and J by 4 bases, with 8 bases of the junction left unmatched. The CDR3 extends over 15 amino acids. Germline V lookup: CDR1 SGHTA, CDR2 FQGNSA. Here the CDR3 DNA reads TGTGCCAGCAGTCTCGGACAGGGCCCATACAATGAGCAGTTCTTC. This sequence encodes CASSLGQGPYNEQFF.

The V and J genes are TRBV28 and TRBJ1-1, with D uncertain. V shed 2 bases and J shed 6 bases, with 10 bases lying between them. Germline values: CDR1 MDHEN, CDR2 SYDVKM. There are 13 residues in the CDR3. CDR3 DNA sequence: TGTGCCAGCAGTTTAAGGTCGCACTCTGAAGCTTTCTTT. This encodes CASSLRSHSEAFF.

V usage is TRBV7-9 and J usage is TRBJ1-4, with D unclear. The germline V gene encodes CDR1 SEHNR and CDR2 FQNEAQ (reference sequence). Trimming stripped 5 bases from V and 8 bases from J, with 9 bases between. The CDR3 length is 12 residues. CDR3 amino acids: CASSKGSEKLFF. Written as DNA, the CDR3 is TGTGCCAGCAGCAAAGGATCGGAAAAACTGTTTTTT.

The J gene is TRBJ1-5, the V gene TRBV5-6; maybe TRBD1 (5 bases). Germline CDR1 and CDR2: SGHDT and YYEEEE. This CDR3 comprises 13 residues. V lost 4 bases, J lost 4 bases, and 9 bases lay in between. In DNA, the CDR3 is TGTGCCAGCAGCCCCGGGGGGAATCAGCCCCAGCATTTT. Translated: CASSPGGNQPQHF.